The present TCR beta chain was sequenced within a study of beta chain features in type 1 diabetes. General study results and limits: Significant though moderate, a shortening of TCRB CDR3s appeared in all four CD4+ subsets of Type 1 diabetes patients.

This clone has only a few counts. Its target is unknown. Expressed TCRB transcripts got sequenced, as all isolated RNA was reverse transcribed. The assay was immunoSEQ multiplex PCR, and TCRdb's table has in-frame clones only and misses some. The sample has roughly 280,000 clones, approximately 25% seen once. The CDR3 runs to 14 residues. Germline V lookup: CDR1 GTSNPN, CDR2 SVGIG (reference sequence). Trimming stripped 2 bases from V and 2 bases from J, with 12 bases between. The sequencing input was naive CD4+ T cells from blood. This sequence was found in a young woman with type 1 diabetes. The chain has TRBV30 and TRBJ2-5; tentative D call: TRBD2 (6 bases). The CDR3 DNA is TGTGCCTGGAGTAGCGGGCAGGGACAAGAGACCCAGTACTTC. This sequence encodes CAWSSGQGQETQYF.